This TCR beta chain comes out of a study of blood T cells in healthy people across ages. Healthy Caucasians from Russia aged roughly 6 to 95 served as donors. With a J-beta primer mix and a sample-barcoded 5' primer, a second PCR ran 7 to 11 cycles. TCRdb itself ran the 5' RACE reads through MiXCR, one entry per CDR3 protein. The sample contains roughly 1,300,000 distinct CDR3 sequences, approximately 59% of which appear only once. Of note for this clonotype: Its target is not known.

Broader study findings: There were more naive CD4+ cells and higher diversity in long-lived donors than in aged donors.

Germline V gives CDR1 DFQATT, CDR2 SNEGSKA (reference sequence). The CDR3 spans 16 residues. Input material: blood. The chain has TRBV20-1 and TRBJ2-7; 10 nucleotides match TRBD2. The J call is uncertain, as TRBJ2-5 better fits the DNA end. The sequence was collected from a young man in good health. The CDR3 here is CSARGKGLASVETQYF. For the CDR3, the DNA is TGCAGTGCTAGAGGAAAGGGACTAGCGTCCGTGGAGACCCAGTACTTC.